Below, 11 T cell receptor beta chains from the same sample are listed, as sequenced in a study of blood T cell repertoires in COVID-19. Sequencing used immunoSEQ multiplex PCR; TCRdb keeps in-frame clones, though not all of them. The repertoire includes about 150,000 clones, about 86% of them detected once, and approximately 30% sits in the top ten. Input material: peripheral blood. These receptors came from a woman in her fifties or sixties with acute or convalescent COVID-19.

The rearrangement joins TRBV10-3 to TRBJ1-2; 8 nucleotides agree with TRBD1. V trimming: 6 bases; J trimming: 8 bases; junction bases outside the gene matches: 11. The length of the CDR3 is 14 residues. The germline CDR1 and CDR2 sequences are ENHRY and SYGVKD. CDR3 DNA: TGTGCCATCAGAGGGGACAGGCCGCTGACGGGCTACACCTTC. It is translated as CAIRGDRPLTGYTF.

This clone was counted once. The chain is built from TRBV13 and TRBJ2-7, with TRBD2 identical over 8 bases. The CDR3 loop spans 15 amino acids. CDR1 is PRHDT, CDR2 FYEKMQ, per germline (reference sequence). The junction had 12 bases not matched to a gene; V was cut back by 6 bases and J by 5 bases. The CDR3 nucleotides are TGTGCCAGCAGGTCCTTGGCGGGGGGACCCCACGAGCAGTACGTC. This encodes CASRSLAGGPHEQYV.

The rearrangement joins TRBV6-6 to TRBJ1-4; the match to TRBD1 covers 10 bases. The V gene end was trimmed by 5 bases and the J gene end by 0 bases; junction bases not matched to a gene: 6. CDR3 size: 17 residues. CDR1 and CDR2 from the germline V gene are MNHNY and SVGAGI (reference sequence). CDR3 protein: CASSLGTGASTNEKLFF. The CDR3 nucleotides read TGTGCCAGCAGTCTAGGGACAGGGGCCTCAACTAATGAAAAACTGTTTTTT.

In its sample, this clone was seen a few times. J is TRBJ1-2 and V is TRBV7-9; D is undetermined. From germline, CDR1 is SEHNR and CDR2 FQNEAQ (reference sequence). V was pared by 0 bases and J by 3 bases, with 8 bases between. The CDR3 loop spans 14 amino acids. CDR3 protein: CASSLALRDYGYTF. CDR3 coding DNA: TGTGCCAGCAGCTTAGCGCTGAGGGACTATGGCTACACCTTC. Full variable domain (outside the CDR3, taken from reference TRBV7-9 and TRBJ1-2): DTGVSQNPRHKITKRGQNVTFRCDPISEHNRLYWYRQTLGQGPEFLTYFQNEAQLEKSRLLSDRFSAERPKGSFSTLEIQRTEQGDSAMYLCASSLALRDYGYTFGSGTRLTVV.

The chain links TRBV19 to TRBJ2-7, with TRBD1 matching 7 bases. The CDR3 runs 13 residues. The V gene's germline CDR1 is LNHDA and CDR2 SQIVND (reference sequence). V dropped 3 bases and J dropped 5; count of bases not matched to a gene: 4. The CDR3 DNA is TGTGCCAGTAGTATGGTGACAGGGAACGAGCAGTACTTC. It is translated as CASSMVTGNEQYF.

The CDR3 DNA follows: TGCGCCAGCAGCCTGACAGGGCCCTCACCCCTCCACTTT. This translates into CASSLTGPSPLHF. This chain connects TRBV5-1 to TRBJ1-6; TRBD1 aligns across 7 bases. The junction had 5 bases not matched to a gene; V was cut back by 4 bases and J by 10 bases. The CDR3 has 13 residues. The germline V gene has CDR1 SGHRS and CDR2 YFSETQ. The complete variable domain, with remaining parts taken from reference TRBV5-1 and TRBJ1-6, reads KAGVTQTPRYLIKTRGQQVTLSCSPISGHRSVSWYQQTPGQGLQFLFEYFSETQRNKGNFPGRFSGRQFSNSRSEMNVSTLELGDSALYLCASSLTGPSPLHFGNGTRLTVT.

This clone was seen a handful of times. Other DNA sequences of this sample code for an identical CDR3. The V call is TRBV12-3 or TRBV12-4, the J call TRBJ1-5; D is unresolved. Trimming took 5 bases from V and 3 from J, leaving 8 bases between them. This CDR3 region has 13 residues. CDR3 nucleotides: TGTGCCAGCAGTCCCGGGATCAATCAGCCCCAGCATTTT. Amino acid sequence: CASSPGINQPQHF.

The CDR3 sequence: CASRPRLAQETQYF. In DNA form, the CDR3 reads TGTGCCAGCAGGCCTAGGCTAGCTCAAGAGACCCAGTACTTC. This chain joins TRBV28 and TRBJ2-5, with a tentative D call TRBD2 (5 bases). Germline loops: CDR1 MDHEN, CDR2 SYDVKM. The V end was cut by 6 bases, the J end by 2 bases, with 13 bases between. This CDR3 has 14 residues.

The chain joins TRBV2 to TRBJ2-6, with TRBD2 as a possible D gene (5 bases). Looked up from germline, CDR1 is SNHLY and CDR2 is FYNNEI. The V gene lost 8 bases and the J gene lost 1 base, with 6 bases spanning the gap. CDR3 length: 13 residues. The CDR3 sequence: CASPGSGANVLTF. The CDR3 coding sequence is TGTGCCAGCCCGGGGTCTGGGGCCAACGTCCTGACTTTC.

CDR3 coding DNA: TGTGCCAGCAGCCTACTCAGGGTGGCTAACACTGAAGCTTTCTTT. Its protein is CASSLLRVANTEAFF. The V and J genes are TRBV7-3 and TRBJ1-1; maybe TRBD1 (5 bases). The CDR3 runs 15 residues. Trimming took 5 bases from V and 2 from J, leaving 15 bases between them. In germline, CDR1 is SGHTA, CDR2 FQGTGA. The variable domain in full, completed from reference TRBV7-3 and TRBJ1-1, reads GAGVSQTPSNKVTEKGKYVELRCDPISGHTALYWYRQSLGQGPEFLIYFQGTGAADDSGLPNDRFFAVRPEGSVSTLKIQRTERGDSAVYLCASSLLRVANTEAFFGQGTRLTVV.

The chain links TRBV27 to TRBJ1-1, with D maybe TRBD1 (6 bases). The CDR3 is 13 amino acids. Germline V lookup: CDR1 MNHEY, CDR2 SMNVEV (reference sequence). V was trimmed by 0 bases and J by 9 bases, leaving 11 bases between them. CDR3 nucleotides: TGTGCCAGCAGTTTATCGGGGGACACCCAAGCTTTCTTT. Encoded protein: CASSLSGDTQAFF.